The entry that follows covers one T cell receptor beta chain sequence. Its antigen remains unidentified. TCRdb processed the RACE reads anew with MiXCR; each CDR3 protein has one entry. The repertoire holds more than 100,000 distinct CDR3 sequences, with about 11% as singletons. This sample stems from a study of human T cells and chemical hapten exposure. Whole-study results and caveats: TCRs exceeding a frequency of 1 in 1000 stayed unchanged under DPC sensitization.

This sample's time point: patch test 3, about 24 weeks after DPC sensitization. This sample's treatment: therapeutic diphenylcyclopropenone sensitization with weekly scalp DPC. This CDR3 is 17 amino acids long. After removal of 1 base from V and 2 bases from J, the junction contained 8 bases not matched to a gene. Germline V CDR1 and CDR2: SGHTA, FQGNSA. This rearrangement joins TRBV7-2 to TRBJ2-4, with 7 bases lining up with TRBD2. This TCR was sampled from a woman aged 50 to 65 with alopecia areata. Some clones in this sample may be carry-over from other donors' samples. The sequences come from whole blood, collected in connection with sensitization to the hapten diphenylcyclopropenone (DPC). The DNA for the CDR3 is TGTGCCAGCAGCTTAGACGTGGCTAGCGGATCCAAAAACATTCAGTACTTC. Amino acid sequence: CASSLDVASGSKNIQYF.